The 11 T cell receptor beta chains presented below share a single source sample, sequenced in a study of blood T cell repertoires in COVID-19. Generated by immunoSEQ multiplex PCR, the TCRdb table keeps only in-frame clones and is missing some. The sample yields about 87,000 clones, more than 70% seen once. Sequences were obtained from peripheral blood. The receptors derive from a human donor with acute or convalescent COVID-19. The donor label of this sample is uncertain.

The chain carries TRBV5-4 and TRBJ1-1; D may be TRBD1 (6 bases). The germline CDR1 and CDR2 sequences are SGHNT and YYREEE (reference sequence). This CDR3 region has 15 residues. V lost 3 bases to trimming and J lost 0 bases, with 12 bases between them. The CDR3 DNA reads TGTGCCAGCAGCTGGGAGGGGGGGCTGAACACTGAAGCTTTCTTT. Its translation is CASSWEGGLNTEAFF.

The J gene is TRBJ1-5, the V gene TRBV6-1, with TRBD1 matching 8 bases. This CDR3 comprises 16 residues. J was trimmed by 4 bases and V by 0 bases; bases with no gene match: 5. Per germline, CDR1 MNHNS and CDR2 SASEGT. The chain's CDR3 is CASSEARQGANQPQHF. The CDR3, as DNA: TGTGCCAGCAGTGAAGCGCGGCAGGGGGCGAATCAGCCCCAGCATTTT.

This clone was counted a single time. The rearrangement links TRBV2 to TRBJ2-7; a weak D match, TRBD2 (6 bases). Germline V gene data show CDR1 as SNHLY and CDR2 as FYNNEI. V lost 1 base and J lost 2, with 12 bases in between. The CDR3 sequence is 15 residues long. CDR3 region: CASSEGGLVPYEQYF. In DNA form, the CDR3 reads TGTGCCAGCAGTGAAGGGGGACTTGTCCCCTACGAGCAGTACTTC.

This chain joins TRBV7-3 and TRBJ2-3; TRBD2 matches 13 bases. CDR3 length: 15 amino acids. From germline, CDR1 is SGHTA and CDR2 FQGTGA. V was clipped by 5 bases and J by 5 bases; unmatched bases: 4. The CDR3 sequence: CASSQGLAGRDTQYF. In DNA form, the CDR3 reads TGTGCCAGCAGCCAGGGACTAGCGGGAAGAGATACGCAGTATTTT.

This rearrangement joins TRBV5-8 to TRBJ1-5; the D is unclear. Per the germline V gene, CDR1 is SGHTS and CDR2 is YDEGEE. V lost 0 bases and J 6 bases, leaving 4 bases between the germline ends. This CDR3 contains 12 residues. CDR3 nucleotide sequence: TGTGCCAGCAGCTTGGATATTCAGCCCCAGCATTTT. This codes for CASSLDIQPQHF. Combining the CDR3 with reference TRBV5-8 and TRBJ1-5 gives the whole variable domain EAGVTQSPTHLIKTRGQQATLRCSPISGHTSVYWYQQALGLGLQFLLWYDEGEERNRGNFPPRFSGRQFPNYSSELNVNALELEDSALYLCASSLDIQPQHFGDGTRLSIL.

V and J are TRBV5-1 and TRBJ2-7; D gene ambiguous. The V end lost 0 bases, the J end lost 3 bases, and 10 bases lay between the germline ends. Germline lookup yields CDR1 SGHRS and CDR2 YFSETQ. This CDR3 has 14 residues. Here the CDR3 DNA reads TGCGCCAGCAGCTTGGCAGGTCCCGTCTACGAGCAGTACTTC. It is translated as CASSLAGPVYEQYF. The full variable domain, rest sourced from reference TRBV5-1 and TRBJ2-7, is KAGVTQTPRYLIKTRGQQVTLSCSPISGHRSVSWYQQTPGQGLQFLFEYFSETQRNKGNFPGRFSGRQFSNSRSEMNVSTLELGDSALYLCASSLAGPVYEQYFGPGTRLTVT.

The chain employs TRBV3-1 (or the pseudogene TRBV3-2) and TRBJ2-3, with unresolved D. Germline V gene lookup returns CDR1 LGHDT and CDR2 YNNKEL (reference sequence). CDR3 size: 12 residues. V lost 4 bases, J lost 6 bases, and 8 bases lay in between. The CDR3 loop reads CASSRGTDTQYF. CDR3 DNA: TGTGCCAGCAGCCGAGGTACTGATACGCAGTATTTT.

Details on this clone: This CDR3 is also generated by other DNA sequences in the sample. This chain connects TRBV6-5 to TRBJ2-2; possible D gene TRBD2, 6 bases. Germline V gives CDR1 MNHEY, CDR2 SVGAGI. CDR3 size: 15 residues. V dropped 6 bases and J dropped 0 bases, with 11 bases sitting between them. The CDR3 sequence: CASSPGTANTGELFF. CDR3 DNA sequence: TGTGCCAGCAGCCCCGGGACTGCGAACACCGGGGAGCTGTTTTTT.

The chain links TRBV6-2 or TRBV6-3 to TRBJ1-5; 10 bases align to TRBD1. The CDR3 runs 20 residues. Germline CDR1 is MNHEY and CDR2 is SVGEGT. V was pared by 0 bases and J by 1 base, with 12 bases of the junction left unmatched. The CDR3 loop reads CASSYSRDRGGDGSNQPQHF. CDR3 DNA sequence: TGTGCCAGCAGTTACTCGAGGGACAGGGGCGGGGACGGGAGCAATCAGCCCCAGCATTTT.

The chain uses TRBV11-3 and TRBJ2-3; 7 bases align to TRBD2. Trimming at V came to 5 bases and at J to 11 bases, leaving 7 bases not matched to a gene. The CDR3 consists of 12 residues. Germline-derived CDR1 and CDR2 are SGHNT and YENEEA. The CDR3 spells CASSPGGREQYF. Written as DNA, the CDR3 is TGTGCCAGCAGCCCGGGGGGAAGGGAGCAGTATTTT.

The rearrangement joins TRBV20-1 to TRBJ1-1; 7 bases align to TRBD1. CDR3 length: 11 residues. CDR1 is DFQATT and CDR2 is SNEGSKA in the germline V gene (reference sequence). The trim removed 2 bases at V and 10 bases at J, leaving 4 bases unmatched. The DNA of the CDR3 is TGCAGTGCTAGATACAGGGGATCAGCTTTCTTT. As protein: CSARYRGSAFF.